This TCR beta chain stems from a study of metastatic and nonmetastatic thyroid tumors. This clone was counted many times. TCRdb re-called the PCR reads through MiXCR. The sample includes about 20,000 clones, under 30% seen only once; the top ten take 65% to 75%. Until they underwent thyroid surgery, no patient had received any treatment. The ends lost 3 bases at V and 3 bases at J; junction bases unmatched: 8. The germline gives CDR1 SGHVS, CDR2 FQNEAQ. The CDR3 loop spans 16 amino acids. The rearrangement links TRBV7-8 to TRBJ2-3; TRBD1 matches at 8 bases. The source is a male donor with papillary thyroid cancer or a benign thyroid nodule (not recorded which). Some clones in this sample may be carry-over from other donors' samples. Sequences were obtained from blood. CDR3 DNA: TGTGCCAGCAGCTTGACCGGGACAGGCCCAACAGATACGCAGTATTTT. Amino acids: CASSLTGTGPTDTQYF.